The entry below gives a single T cell receptor beta chain sequence along with its context. Its antigen is not known. This CDR3 spans 12 amino acids. The ends were cut back, 11 bases at V and 6 bases at J, with 16 bases in the middle. Cells sorted as Tregs were CD4+, CD25+ and CD127-/low. Amplification of TRBV12-4/TRBJ1-2 clonotypes used adaptor-ligated barcode primers. Using its own MiXCR run on the multiplex PCR reads, TCRdb lists one record per CDR3 protein. The repertoire holds a few thousand distinct CDR3 sequences, with approximately 17% as singletons. Study conclusions and caveats: Tumor memory CD4+ T cell TCR gene usage clustered with blood and lymph node memory CD4+ cells and lymph node naive CD4+ cells. Tumor Tregs overlapped most with tumor, then blood, naive CD4+ cells. About 12.9% of tumor Treg sequences matched naive CD4+ cells.

The TCR originated in a female donor with breast cancer. The chain has TRBV12-3 or TRBV12-4 and TRBJ1-2; no clear D. Sequencing was performed on Tregs sorted from blood. The CDR3 here is CAGKGNEHGYTF. CDR3 bases: TGTGCCGGCAAGGGCAACGAACATGGCTACACCTTC.